Listed here is a single T cell receptor (beta chain). Its specificity is not known. TCRdb's copy holds only in-frame clones and misses some; the assay was immunoSEQ multiplex PCR. The sample lists around 60,000 clones, roughly 83% occurring once. The germline gives CDR1 MNHNS, CDR2 SASEGT. The CDR3 has 16 residues. Trimming stripped 2 bases from V and 3 bases from J, with 17 bases between. This sample stems from a study of OX40 agonist ivuxolimab in advanced cancers. At the level of the study: The diagnoses of dose-escalation patients were hepatocellular carcinoma, melanoma, renal cell or head and neck cancer. Checkpoint inhibitors had been given previously to approximately 41% of patients. Patients were roughly 87% male with ages roughly 23 to 85, mean 60.

Notes on the study in general: The mean number of expanded clones was higher in CD8+ T cells than in CD4+.

The source material was CD4+ or CD8+ T cells sorted from blood, sampled in a trial of the OX40 agonist ivuxolimab. The rearrangement links TRBV6-1 to TRBJ2-7; D unresolved. The origin of this receptor is an adult with an advanced solid tumor such as melanoma, head and neck, liver or kidney cancer. The CDR3 DNA is TGTGCCAGCAGTGAAACCCGGGCAGGTTCGAACTACGAGCAGTACTTC. Its protein is CASSETRAGSNYEQYF.